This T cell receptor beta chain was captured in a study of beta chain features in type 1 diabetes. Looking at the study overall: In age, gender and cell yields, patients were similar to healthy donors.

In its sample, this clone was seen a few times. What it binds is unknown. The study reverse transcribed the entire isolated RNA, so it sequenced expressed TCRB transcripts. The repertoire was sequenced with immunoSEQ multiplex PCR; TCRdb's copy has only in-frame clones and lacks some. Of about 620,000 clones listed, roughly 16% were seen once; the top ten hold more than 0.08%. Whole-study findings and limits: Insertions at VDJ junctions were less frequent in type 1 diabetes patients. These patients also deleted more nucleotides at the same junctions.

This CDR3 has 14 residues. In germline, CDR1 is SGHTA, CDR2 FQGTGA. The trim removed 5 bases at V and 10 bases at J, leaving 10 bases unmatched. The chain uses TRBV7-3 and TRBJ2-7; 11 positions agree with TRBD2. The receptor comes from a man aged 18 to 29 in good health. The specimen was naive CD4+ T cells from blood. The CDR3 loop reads CASSLSGTSGAQYF. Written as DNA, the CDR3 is TGTGCCAGCAGCCTCTCCGGGACTAGCGGAGCACAGTACTTC.